A selection of T cell receptor beta chains follows, all from one sample in a study of human CD8 memory T cell subsets. After re-calling the 5' RACE reads, TCRdb lists one entry per CDR3 protein, DNA absent. The table gives 9,000 to 10,000 distinct CDR3 sequences; the top ten clones make up 22% of it. Source material: CD8+ T cells from PBMCs. Every receptor here comes from a human donor in good health. The CDR3 runs from the conserved cysteine through the conserved F or W. Clone size, where shown, is once, few, many, or a class for clones that have expanded.

TRBJ2-2 TRBV19 - CASSIVPGELFF
TRBJ2-7 TRBV7-6 - CASSSRQGILYEQYF
TRBJ2-2 TRBV5-5 medium-sized CASSYTSGSTGELFF
TRBJ2-7 TRBV19 - CASSMGLSNEQYF
TRBJ2-7 TRBV6-1 - CASSHTPDGSYEQYF
TRBJ1-3 TRBV4-1 - CASSQDSDGRDTIYF
TRBJ2-7 TRBV6-2/TRBV6-3 - CASGVEAFAEQYF
TRBJ2-7 TRBV7-3 - CASSFSGGYEQYF
TRBJ2-7 TRBV29-1 medium-sized CSVEDLRSYEQYF
TRBJ2-1 TRBV7-9 - CASSGRRTEGQFF
TRBJ2-1 TRBV18 - CASSPIVGYNEQFF
TRBJ2-2 TRBV6-2/TRBV6-3 - CASSCDRDSETGELFF
TRBJ2-7 TRBV6-2/TRBV6-3 - CASSYSTPYSYEQYF
TRBJ2-1 TRBV5-5 - CASSFIAAYNEQFF
TRBJ2-1 TRBV4-1 - CASSRGPLNEQFF
TRBJ2-7 TRBV12-3/TRBV12-4 - CASSRGQGAGHEQYF